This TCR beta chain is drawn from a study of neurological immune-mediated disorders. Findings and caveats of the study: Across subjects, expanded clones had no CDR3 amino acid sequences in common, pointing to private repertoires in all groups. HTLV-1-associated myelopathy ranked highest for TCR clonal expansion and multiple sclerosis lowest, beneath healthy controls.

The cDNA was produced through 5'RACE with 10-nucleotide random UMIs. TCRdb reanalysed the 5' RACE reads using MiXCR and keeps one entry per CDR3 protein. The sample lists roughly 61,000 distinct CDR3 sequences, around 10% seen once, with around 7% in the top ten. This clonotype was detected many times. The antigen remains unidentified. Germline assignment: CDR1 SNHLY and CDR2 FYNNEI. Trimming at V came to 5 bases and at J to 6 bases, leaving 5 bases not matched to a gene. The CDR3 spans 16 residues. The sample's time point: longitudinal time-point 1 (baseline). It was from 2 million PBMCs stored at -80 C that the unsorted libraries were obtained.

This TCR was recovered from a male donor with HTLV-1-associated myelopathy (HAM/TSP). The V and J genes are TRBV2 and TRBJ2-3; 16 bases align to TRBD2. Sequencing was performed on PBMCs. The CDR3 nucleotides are TGTGCCAGCAGTCTAGGGACTAGCGGGGGGGCTGATACGCAGTATTTT. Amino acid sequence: CASSLGTSGGADTQYF.